Below, 5 T cell receptor beta chains from the same sample are listed, as sequenced in a study of OX40 agonist ivuxolimab in advanced cancers. The table came from immunoSEQ multiplex PCR; TCRdb's copy has only in-frame clones and leaves some out. The sample shows 95,000 to 150,000 clones, 85% to 95% of them seen only once. The input for sequencing was CD4+ or CD8+ T cells sorted from blood, taken in a trial of the OX40 agonist ivuxolimab. Receptor source: an adult with an advanced solid tumor such as melanoma, head and neck, liver or kidney cancer.

This clone was seen a single time. The V and J genes are TRBV29-1 and TRBJ1-2, with 10 bases identical to TRBD1. V lost 7 bases, J lost 2 bases, and 7 bases stayed unmatched. The CDR3 loop spans 14 amino acids. Germline V gene data show CDR1 as SQVTM and CDR2 as ANQGSEA. The CDR3 is CSAEDRGENYGYTF. The CDR3 DNA follows: TGCAGCGCCGAGGACAGGGGGGAAAACTATGGCTACACCTTC. Complete variable domain (other parts from reference TRBV29-1 and TRBJ1-2): SAVISQKPSRDICQRGTSLTIQCQVDSQVTMMFWYRQQPGQSLTLIATANQGSEATYESGFVIDKFPISRPNLTFSTLTVSNMSPEDSSIYLCSAEDRGENYGYTFGSGTRLTVV.

The V and J genes are TRBV18 and TRBJ2-7, with 7 positions matching TRBD2. Germline V gene data show CDR1 as KGHSH and CDR2 as LQKENI. J lost 0 bases, V lost 3 bases, and 8 bases had no gene match. The CDR3 runs 16 residues. The CDR3 here is CASSPGGSTGSYEQYF. CDR3 nucleotides: TGTGCCAGCTCACCGGGCGGGAGTACGGGCTCCTACGAGCAGTACTTC.

This clone was recorded only once. The J gene is TRBJ2-7, the V gene TRBV5-1, with 9 bases that match TRBD2. J was trimmed by 4 bases and V by 0 bases; bases with no gene match: 5. CDR3 length: 15 residues. The germline CDR1 and CDR2 sequences are SGHRS and YFSETQ. The CDR3 loop reads CASSLGTSAPYEQYF. The CDR3 nucleotides are TGCGCCAGCAGCTTGGGGACTAGCGCCCCATACGAGCAGTACTTC.

Comment on this clone: Within the sample, other DNA sequences also encode this same CDR3. V is TRBV7-3 and J is TRBJ2-3; D may be TRBD2 (6 bases). The germline gives CDR1 SGHTA, CDR2 FQGTGA. This CDR3 comprises 14 residues. Trimming stripped 4 bases from V and 2 bases from J, with 10 bases between. In DNA form, the CDR3 reads TGTGCCAGCAGCTCACTAGCACCCACAGATACGCAGTATTTT. Amino acids: CASSSLAPTDTQYF.

CDR3 protein: CASTEGRGSYEQYF. For the CDR3, the DNA is TGTGCCAGTACCGAGGGGCGGGGGTCCTACGAGCAGTACTTC. The rearrangement joins TRBV19 to TRBJ2-5, with 7 bases aligning to TRBD2. The J call is in doubt because the DNA end fits TRBJ2-7 better. Germline lookup yields CDR1 LNHDA and CDR2 SQIVND (reference sequence). CDR3 length equals 14 residues.